Presented here are 29 T cell receptor beta chains from one specimen sequenced in a study of T cells in Graves' hyperthyroidism and ophthalmopathy. Amplification of TCR beta CDR3 regions used RNA as the template. Researchers ran a first-round RT-PCR on the TCR CDR3 using the HTBI primer set. MiXCR, run by TCRdb on the multiplex PCR reads, gives a single entry per CDR3 protein. Of 610,000 or so distinct CDR3 sequences listed, about 43% are singletons. The sequenced sample was peripheral blood or thyroid tissue (not recorded which). The receptor set was obtained from a woman between 18 and 30 years old with Graves' hyperthyroidism.

The V and J genes are TRBV10-3 and TRBJ1-2; 7 bases agree with TRBD1. J was trimmed by 0 bases and V by 6 bases; bases with no gene match: 7. The germline V gene has CDR1 ENHRY and CDR2 SYGVKD. The length of the CDR3 is 15 residues. The CDR3: CAIRMGQQTNYGYTF. The DNA of the CDR3 is TGTGCCATCAGGATGGGACAGCAAACTAACTATGGCTACACCTTC.

V usage is TRBV4-1 and J usage is TRBJ1-5; D is possibly TRBD1 (5 bases). The CDR3 totals 14 residues. Germline V gene sequence: CDR1 MGHRA, CDR2 YSYEKL. Trimming removed 3 bases from V and 3 bases from J, with 9 bases in between. For the CDR3, the DNA is TGCGCCAGCAGCCAGGAGGGGCTCAATCAGCCCCAGCATTTT. Protein: CASSQEGLNQPQHF.

In its sample, this clonotype was seen many times. This sequence joins TRBV29-1 and TRBJ2-7, with TRBD2 as a possible D gene (5 bases). The CDR3 is 12 residues long. Trimming pared 6 bases from V and 5 bases from J, leaving 14 bases between. In germline, CDR1 is SQVTM, CDR2 ANQGSEA. The CDR3 nucleotides are TGCAGCGTGGGAACCGGGAACAACGAGCAGTACTTC. As protein: CSVGTGNNEQYF.

The chain employs TRBV6-1 and TRBJ2-5; TRBD2 aligns across 9 bases. With 5 bases clipped from V and 5 bases from J, the junction kept 15 bases outside the gene matches. This CDR3 has 17 residues. Germline CDR1 reads MNHNS; CDR2 reads SASEGT. As DNA, the CDR3 is TGTGCCAGCAGTCCGCGGACTAGCGCGAACACCGGGGAGACCCAGTACTTC. Translating gives CASSPRTSANTGETQYF.

Remarks on this clonotype: Since no conserved phenylalanine or tryptophan closes the CDR3, a read error is the likely cause. The DNA is omitted, as the CDR3 cannot be located on it reliably, and the CDR3 follows TCRdb's listing. This chain connects TRBV7-2 to TRBJ2-2; the D call in the table, TRBD2, was not verified against the DNA. The CDR3 has 10 residues if both end residues are counted. Germline V gives CDR1 SGHTA, CDR2 FQGNSA. The CDR3 spells CASSTGTSGI.

This chain joins TRBV7-6 and TRBJ1-2; possible D gene TRBD1, 5 bases. The CDR3 has 16 amino acids. Germline V gene sequence: CDR1 SGHVS, CDR2 FNYEAQ. V shed 1 base and J shed 2 bases, with 14 bases lying between them. The CDR3 nucleotides are TGTGCCAGCAGCTTAGTGGGGGACGGGATCAACTATGGCTACACCTTC. Residues: CASSLVGDGINYGYTF.

This chain uses TRBV29-1 with TRBJ1-2, with D possibly TRBD1 on 6 matching bases. V shed 7 bases and J shed 4 bases, with 25 bases lying between them. The CDR3 contains 16 residues. Germline loops: CDR1 SQVTM, CDR2 ANQGSEA. CDR3 sequence: CSASSQSKTGTYGYTF. In DNA form, the CDR3 reads TGCAGCGCCAGCAGCCAATCGAAGACAGGCACCTATGGCTACACCTTC.

This clonotype has at least ten counts. The V and J genes are TRBV24-1 and TRBJ1-2; D may be TRBD1 (5 bases). CDR1 KGHDR and CDR2 SFDVKD come from the germline V gene. V was clipped by 2 bases and J by 3 bases, with 9 bases between them. The CDR3 has 14 residues. CDR3 nucleotides: TGTGCCACCAGTGATTCTCCAGGGCACTATGGCTACACCTTC. Protein sequence: CATSDSPGHYGYTF.

Points on this clonotype: The junction departs from the called germline gene at one end, perhaps through a read error. This chain connects TRBV24-1 to TRBJ2-5; D possibly matches TRBD1 or TRBD2 (5 bases each). This CDR3 has 14 amino acids. The V gene's germline CDR1 is KGHDR and CDR2 SFDVKD. The CDR3 is CAASSPGPLETQYF. CDR3 bases: TGTGCCGCCAGCTCACCGGGACCATTAGAGACCCAGTACTTC.

In regard to this clonotype: A much larger clonotype is one base distant, so this may be a read error. This rearrangement joins TRBV4-1 to TRBJ1-1; TRBD1 might be the D (5 bases). This CDR3 region has 14 residues. Germline values: CDR1 MGHRA, CDR2 YSYEKL. Trimming shortened V by 0 bases and J by 6 bases, and 11 bases separated the two germline ends. The CDR3: CASSQDMGDPEAFF. The CDR3 DNA reads as TGCGCCAGCAGCCAAGATATGGGGGACCCTGAAGCTTTCTTT.

This clonotype has ten or more counts. The V and J genes are TRBV20-1 and TRBJ1-5, with 8 bases matching TRBD1. Germline loops: CDR1 DFQATT, CDR2 SNEGSKA (reference sequence). The length of the CDR3 is 13 residues. The V and J ends lost 6 bases and 4 bases, in that order; junction bases with no gene match: 5. The CDR3 bases are TGCAGTGCCGAGGACAGGGAAAATCAGCCCCAGCATTTT. As protein: CSAEDRENQPQHF.

In its sample, this clonotype was seen once. A clone one base away is much larger, so this may be a read error. V and J are TRBV5-1 and TRBJ1-6, with a tentative D call TRBD1 (6 bases). From germline, CDR1 is SGHRS and CDR2 YFSETQ. Trimming cost V 1 base and J 5 bases, with 10 bases left between them. This CDR3 spans 15 amino acids. CDR3 sequence reads: CASSLRGGDNSPLHF. The CDR3 DNA reads as TGCGCCAGCAGCTTGAGGGGGGGGGATAATTCACCCCTCCACTTT. Using reference TRBV5-1 and TRBJ1-6 for the parts outside the CDR3, the full variable domain is KAGVTQTPRYLIKTRGQQVTLSCSPISGHRSVSWYQQTPGQGLQFLFEYFSETQRNKGNFPGRFSGRQFSNSRSEMNVSTLELGDSALYLCASSLRGGDNSPLHFGNGTRLTVT.

The chain couples TRBV29-1 to TRBJ2-5; 13 bases line up with TRBD2. Germline V gene lookup returns CDR1 SQVTM and CDR2 ANQGSEA. With V trimmed by 3 bases and J by 7 bases, 8 bases remained unmatched. The CDR3 is 15 residues long. Written as DNA, the CDR3 is TGCAGCGTTGAGCGGACTAGCGGGAGCGCGGGGACCCAGTACTTC. Its protein product is CSVERTSGSAGTQYF.

This clonotype was counted between two and nine times. The V call is TRBV18, the J call TRBJ1-1, with a possible D match to TRBD1 (6 bases). Deletions cut 1 base from V and 5 bases from J, with 8 bases between. CDR1 KGHSH and CDR2 LQKENI come from the germline V gene. This CDR3 is 13 amino acids long. The CDR3 nucleotides are TGTGCCAGCTCACCACAACAGGGTACTGAAGCTTTCTTT. Its protein is CASSPQQGTEAFF.

CDR3 loop: CASSKDRGQGNQPQHF. The DNA for the CDR3 is TGTGCCAGCAGTAAGGACAGGGGGCAGGGCAATCAGCCCCAGCATTTT. This chain uses TRBV27 with TRBJ1-5; TRBD1 agrees at 11 bases. Trimming took 5 bases from V and 2 from J; bases not matched to a gene: 5. This CDR3 region has 16 residues. Germline V lookup: CDR1 MNHEY, CDR2 SMNVEV (reference sequence).

Many counts were recorded for this clonotype. The chain employs TRBV7-2 and TRBJ2-7, with 9 bases that match TRBD1. The CDR3 totals 14 residues. Trimming removed 5 bases from V and 2 bases from J; junction bases left unmatched: 4. Germline V gene data show CDR1 as SGHTA and CDR2 as FQGNSA. CDR3 nucleotide sequence: TGTGCCAGCAGCCCCCGGACAGGGGCCTACGAGCAGTACTTC. This codes for CASSPRTGAYEQYF.

This clonotype came up a few times. V gene TRBV19 combines with J gene TRBJ2-3; D is undetermined. Germline values: CDR1 LNHDA, CDR2 SQIVND (reference sequence). The CDR3 consists of 14 residues. The V gene lost 5 bases and the J gene lost 0 bases, with 9 bases spanning the gap. The CDR3 reads CASSGQLSTDTQYF. The CDR3, as DNA: TGTGCCAGTAGTGGGCAGTTGAGCACAGATACGCAGTATTTT.

This clonotype was counted at least ten times. The chain couples TRBV15 to TRBJ1-1; D is uncertain. The CDR3 runs 15 residues. Germline V gene sequence: CDR1 LNHNV, CDR2 YYDKDF (reference sequence). Trimming removed 3 bases from V and 2 bases from J, with 13 bases in between. Here the CDR3 DNA reads TGTGCCACCAGCAGCCCCGCCCGGGGTAACACTGAAGCTTTCTTT. Translation: CATSSPARGNTEAFF.

To note about this clonotype: This may stem from a read error, because a much larger clone lies one nucleotide away. The chain has TRBV9 and TRBJ2-7; D may be TRBD2 (6 bases). Germline V gene sequence: CDR1 SGDLS, CDR2 YYNGEE. V was pared by 5 bases and J by 0 bases, with 18 bases between. The CDR3 has 16 residues. The CDR3 sequence is CASSYSSSGGSYEQYF. The CDR3 DNA reads as TGTGCCAGCAGTTACTCGAGTAGCGGCGGCTCCTACGAGCAGTACTTC.

This clonotype was found many times. The gene calls are TRBV20-1 and TRBJ2-7; TRBD1 matches at 8 bases. The CDR3 has 17 amino acids. V shed 3 bases, J shed 0 bases, and the junction held 13 bases outside the gene matches. Germline CDR1 and CDR2: DFQATT and SNEGSKA (reference sequence). This chain's CDR3 is CSARGRGQGKSSYEQYF. CDR3 sequence (DNA): TGCAGTGCTAGGGGCAGAGGACAGGGAAAGAGCTCCTACGAGCAGTACTTC.

This clonotype was found many times. This sequence joins TRBV6-2 or TRBV6-3 and TRBJ2-7; 11 nucleotides align to TRBD2. The V gene's germline CDR1 is MNHEY and CDR2 SVGEGT. This CDR3 has 15 residues. The V gene end was trimmed by 8 bases and the J gene end by 0 bases; junction bases not matched to a gene: 6. CDR3 DNA sequence: TGTGCCAGCTGCGGGGGACTAGCGGTCTCCTACGAGCAGTACTTC. It codes for CASCGGLAVSYEQYF.

The table lists this clonotype with many counts. In nucleotides, the CDR3 is TGCAGTGCTAGAGATCCCCTGACGGGAGAAACCGGGGAGCTGTTTTTT. It specifies CSARDPLTGETGELFF. J is TRBJ2-2 and V is TRBV20-1, with a possible D match to TRBD2 (6 bases). The CDR3 has 16 amino acids. V lost 0 bases and J lost 5, with 16 bases in between. CDR1 and CDR2 (germline): DFQATT, SNEGSKA (reference sequence).

This clonotype was observed many times. V and J are TRBV7-8 and TRBJ2-7; 12 bases align to TRBD2. Per germline, CDR1 SGHVS and CDR2 FQNEAQ. The CDR3 extends over 15 amino acids. The V segment lost 5 bases and the J segment 0 bases; nucleotides outside the gene matches: 2. CDR3 amino acids: CASSGTSGFSYEQYF. In DNA form, the CDR3 reads TGTGCCAGCAGCGGGACTAGCGGGTTCTCCTACGAGCAGTACTTC.

The J gene is TRBJ2-7, the V gene TRBV29-1, with D possibly matching TRBD2 (6 bases). The germline gives CDR1 SQVTM, CDR2 ANQGSEA. Trimming took 6 bases from V and 0 from J, leaving 18 bases between them. This CDR3 is built from 15 residues. CDR3 loop: CSVGDGPGLSYEQYF. CDR3 bases: TGCAGCGTAGGGGACGGACCGGGACTCTCCTACGAGCAGTACTTC.

The V and J genes are TRBV2 and TRBJ2-1; D unresolved. From germline, CDR1 is SNHLY and CDR2 FYNNEI. There are 12 residues in the CDR3. The germline V and J ends were trimmed by 11 bases and 6 bases, with 14 bases remaining between them. CDR3 loop: CAFLGRANEQFF. In DNA, the CDR3 is TGTGCCTTCCTCGGTAGGGCCAATGAGCAGTTCTTC.

This rearrangement joins TRBV20-1 to TRBJ2-4; a possible D gene is TRBD1 (6 bases). V was shortened by 7 bases and J by 3 bases, with 16 bases between the two germline ends. CDR1 is DFQATT, CDR2 SNEGSKA, per germline (reference sequence). The CDR3 is 14 residues long. The CDR3 bases are TGCAGTGTCGCAGGGGAATGGGGCAAAAACATTCAGTACTTC. Encoded protein: CSVAGEWGKNIQYF.

About this clonotype: The conserved closing phenylalanine or tryptophan is absent in this CDR3, likely reflecting a read error. The DNA is left out, because the CDR3 cannot be placed on it with certainty; the CDR3 is given as TCRdb lists it. This chain uses TRBV6-1 with TRBJ2-1; the table's D call TRBD1 went unverified against the DNA. CDR1 and CDR2 (germline): MNHNS, SASEGT. The CDR3 is 9 residues long, ends included. The CDR3 sequence is CAGKRLFGT.

As to this clonotype: One base away lies a much larger clone, so this may be a sequencing read error. V usage is TRBV7-7 and J usage is TRBJ2-3, with 8 bases fitting TRBD2. CDR3 length: 14 amino acids. Per germline, CDR1 SSHAT and CDR2 FNYEAQ (reference sequence). The CDR3 DNA is TGTGCTAACAGCCCCGGGACTAGGGCAGATACGCAGTATTTT. Protein product: CANSPGTRADTQYF.

This clonotype was detected ten times or more. The CDR3 region has the DNA TGTGCCAGCAGTCCCCCCCTCGGACAGGGATCGATCTCCTACGAGCAGTACTTC. Protein sequence: CASSPPLGQGSISYEQYF. The V gene is TRBV7-9, the J gene TRBJ2-7; 8 nucleotides agree with TRBD1. The length of the CDR3 is 18 residues. The germline V gene has CDR1 SEHNR and CDR2 FQNEAQ (reference sequence). J was trimmed by 0 bases and V by 6 bases; bases with no gene match: 16.